The clone carrying this T cell receptor (beta chain) was observed at least ten times. Its antigen is still unknown. Attached unique molecular identifiers marked individual cDNA molecules. One entry per CDR3 protein results from TCRdb running MiXCR on the 5' RACE reads. There are approximately 15,000 distinct CDR3 sequences in the sample; around 5.8% occur only once, and about 6.4% lies in the top ten. This specimen belongs to a study of early T cells in non-severe SARS-CoV-2 infection. Study context: The sequenced material was bulk RNA from unsorted whole blood, and its chains were unpaired. Findings and caveats of the study: VDJdb matches were skewed toward anti-spike CD8 T cell responses.

The germline V gene has CDR1 KGHSH and CDR2 LQKENI. The CDR3 runs to 11 residues. Trimming stripped 4 bases from V and 6 bases from J, with 5 bases between. The material sequenced was whole blood, taken at baseline. This chain connects TRBV18 to TRBJ2-3, with D possibly TRBD2 on 5 matching bases. The clonotype originates from an adult who was a healthcare worker with PCR-confirmed SARS-CoV-2 infection or an uninfected control (not recorded which). The CDR3 region has the DNA TGTGCCAGCTCACGGAGGGATACGCAGTATTTT. Its translation: CASSRRDTQYF.